These T cell receptor beta chains were read from a single sample in a study of blood T cell repertoires in COVID-19. TCRdb's copy holds only in-frame clones and misses some; the assay was immunoSEQ multiplex PCR. The sample records 75,000 to 90,000 clones, less than 95% being singletons. Sequencing used peripheral blood. The receptors come from a young man with COVID-19, enrolled during active disease. Both conserved end residues are part of each CDR3. The D gene is left open where the match is weak. The size of a clone is reported for some rows only, either as once, few or many, or as a class for expanded clones.

j_call d_call v_call clone_size cdr3_aa cdr3_nt
TRBJ2-3 TRBD2 TRBV10-3 once CAIRQRLAGGTDTQYF TGTGCCATCAGGCAACGACTAGCGGGAGGGACAGATACGCAGTATTTT
TRBJ1-2 NA TRBV6-1 NA CASSEWGPANYGYTF TGTGCCAGCAGTGAATGGGGCCCAGCTAACTATGGCTACACCTTC
TRBJ2-5 NA TRBV6-2/TRBV6-3 NA CASSYHTGLGETQYF TGTGCCAGCAGTTACCACACAGGGTTGGGAGAGACCCAGTACTTC
TRBJ2-1 NA TRBV13 NA CASSLGRGSEQFF TGTGCCAGCAGCTTAGGCCGAGGGAGTGAGCAGTTCTTC
TRBJ2-5 TRBD2 TRBV7-8 NA CASSSSSGSYQETQYF TGTGCCAGCAGCTCATCTAGCGGAAGTTACCAAGAGACCCAGTACTTC
TRBJ2-2 NA TRBV30 NA CAWSVPHRNTGELFF TGTGCCTGGAGTGTACCCCACAGGAACACCGGGGAGCTGTTTTTT
TRBJ1-2 TRBD1 TRBV10-2 NA CASGFTGTGSNYGYTF TGCGCCAGCGGCTTTACCGGGACAGGATCTAACTATGGCTACACCTTC
TRBJ1-2 TRBD1 TRBV19 NA CASSVTGGVNYGYTF TGTGCCAGTAGTGTCACAGGGGGCGTGAACTATGGCTACACCTTC
TRBJ1-1 NA TRBV7-2 NA CASSQVNTEAFF TGTGCCAGCAGTCAGGTGAACACTGAAGCTTTCTTT
TRBJ2-7 TRBD2 TRBV7-9 NA CASSLVLGLASEQYF TGTGCCAGCAGCTTAGTTCTTGGACTAGCGAGCGAGCAGTACTTC
TRBJ1-1 NA TRBV10-2 NA CATIGLLKGMNTEAFF TGCGCCACCATCGGCCTACTCAAGGGGATGAACACTGAAGCTTTCTTT
TRBJ2-5 TRBD2 TRBV5-8 NA CASSPLHSGSETQYF TGTGCCAGCAGCCCGCTCCATAGCGGGAGTGAGACCCAGTACTTC
TRBJ2-7 TRBD2 TRBV5-1 NA CASSPGSAGGPRVISNEQYF TGCGCCAGCAGCCCCGGTTCAGCGGGAGGGCCTAGGGTTATCTCTAACGAGCAGTACTTC
TRBJ2-1 TRBD2 TRBV13 NA CASSIGTSRDEQFF TGTGCCAGCAGCATAGGGACTAGCAGGGATGAGCAGTTCTTC
TRBJ2-5 TRBD2 TRBV7-7 NA CASSALLAGSPETQYF TGTGCCAGCAGCGCACTTTTAGCGGGGAGCCCGGAGACCCAGTACTTC
TRBJ2-7 TRBD1 TRBV18 NA CASSSPTGTGAEQYF TGTGCCAGCTCATCACCTACCGGGACAGGGGCCGAGCAGTACTTC
TRBJ2-7 TRBD1 TRBV30 NA CAWHRGPYEQYF TGTGCCTGGCACAGGGGTCCCTACGAGCAGTACTTC
TRBJ2-7 NA TRBV7-2 once CASSLRRGIVYEQYF TGTGCCAGCAGCCTGAGACGGGGGATCGTATACGAGCAGTACTTC
TRBJ2-7 TRBD2 TRBV4-2 NA CASSRRGLAGTYEQYF TGTGCCAGCAGCCGCAGGGGACTAGCGGGAACCTACGAGCAGTACTTC
TRBJ2-7 NA TRBV28 NA CASLQQEGFSEQYF TGTGCCAGCCTTCAGCAGGAGGGCTTCTCCGAGCAGTACTTC
TRBJ1-2 NA TRBV20-1 NA CSASSTADFYGYTF TGCAGTGCTAGTTCCACGGCTGACTTCTATGGCTACACCTTC
TRBJ2-7 TRBD1 TRBV7-9 NA CASSLDFQGDEQYF TGTGCCAGCAGCTTAGACTTCCAGGGGGACGAGCAGTACTTC
TRBJ1-2 NA TRBV14 NA CASSQDGGYGYTF TGTGCCAGCAGCCAGGACGGAGGCTATGGCTACACCTTC
TRBJ2-5 NA TRBV7-8 NA CASSLGPKVEETQYF TGTGCCAGCAGCTTGGGGCCAAAGGTAGAAGAGACCCAGTACTTC
TRBJ1-1 NA TRBV6-5 NA CASSYSYRRNTEAFF TGTGCCAGCAGTTATTCATACAGGAGGAACACTGAAGCTTTCTTT
TRBJ2-1 NA TRBV11-1 NA CASSEGVSLYSNEQFF TGTGCCAGCAGCGAAGGGGTTAGCTTATATAGTAATGAGCAGTTCTTC
TRBJ1-2 TRBD1 TRBV3-1/TRBV3-2 NA CASSQGDRVGGYTF TGTGCCAGCAGCCAAGGGGACAGGGTGGGAGGCTACACCTTC
TRBJ2-2 TRBD2 TRBV5-6 NA CASSWAGEAGELFF TGTGCCAGCAGCTGGGCGGGGGAGGCCGGGGAGCTGTTTTTT
TRBJ2-2 NA TRBV27 once CASSLSQNTGELFF TGTGCCAGCAGTTTATCACAGAACACCGGGGAGCTGTTTTTT
TRBJ2-7 TRBD1 TRBV30 NA CACGTVPAYEQYF TGTGCCTGCGGGACAGTCCCCGCCTACGAGCAGTACTTC
TRBJ2-7 NA TRBV9 NA CASSRGQESSGREQYF TGTGCCAGCAGCCGGGGGCAGGAGAGTAGCGGGCGGGAGCAGTACTTC
TRBJ1-4 NA TRBV5-4 NA CASSSTGLTNEKLLF TGTGCCAGCAGTTCCACAGGGTTAACTAATGAAAAACTGCTTTTT
TRBJ2-3 TRBD1 TRBV3-1/TRBV3-2 NA CASSPIRDRGGLLPSTDTQYF TGTGCCAGCAGCCCCATCCGAGACAGGGGTGGCTTACTGCCTAGCACAGATACGCAGTATTTT
TRBJ1-1 TRBD1 TRBV6-5 NA CAVHRGQNTEAFF TGTGCCGTGCACAGGGGACAGAACACTGAAGCTTTCTTT
TRBJ2-3 NA TRBV5-4 NA CASSPDSYTDTQYF TGTGCCAGCAGTCCGGACTCCTACACAGATACGCAGTATTTT
TRBJ2-2 TRBD2 TRBV5-4 NA CASSLGQGGVNGELFF TGTGCCAGCAGCTTGGGCCAGGGAGGGGTGAACGGGGAGCTGTTTTTT
TRBJ1-1 NA TRBV11-2 NA CASSADRDYTEAFF TGTGCCAGCAGCGCCGACAGAGACTACACTGAAGCTTTCTTT
TRBJ2-1 NA TRBV15 NA CATSKNGGTYNEQFF TGTGCCACCAGCAAGAACGGGGGAACCTACAATGAGCAGTTCTTC
TRBJ2-2 TRBD2 TRBV5-1 NA CASSLGLAGATGELFF TGCGCCAGCAGCTTGGGGCTAGCGGGAGCCACCGGGGAGCTGTTTTTT
TRBJ2-7 NA TRBV28 NA CASSLPTSSEQYF TGTGCCAGCAGTTTACCCACTAGCAGCGAGCAGTACTTC
TRBJ1-2 NA TRBV28 NA CASSLRTFGSYGYTF TGTGCCAGCAGTCTCCGCACGTTTGGGAGCTATGGCTACACCTTC
TRBJ2-1 NA TRBV7-9 NA CASSPEVASSYNEQFF TGTGCCAGCAGCCCGGAGGTAGCGAGCTCCTACAATGAGCAGTTCTTC
TRBJ2-2 NA TRBV24-1 NA CATSDRPLRGTGELFF TGTGCCACCAGTGATCGACCTCTAAGGGGCACCGGGGAGCTGTTTTTT